Listed here is a single TCR beta chain. Antigen unknown. The data derive from a study of post-analysis software for immune sequencing data. Study context: Relapsing-remitting, secondary progressive and progressive-relapsing forms of multiple sclerosis all featured among disease courses.

The CDR3 extends over 17 amino acids. The V end was cut by 0 bases, the J end by 7 bases, with 21 bases between. Germline V gives CDR1 MGHRA, CDR2 YSYEKL. Unique molecular identifiers had been added to the TCR beta cDNA libraries. Researchers reported a few hundred thousand cDNA molecules coming from about 0.98 to 11 million T cells. Via MiXCR, TCRdb re-called the PCR reads, giving one row per CDR3 protein. The table includes 750,000 to 950,000 distinct CDR3 sequences, about 57% detected once. Findings and caveats of the study: Strong co-clustering by F measure was evident for samples that had been prepared in the same batch. Controls showed significantly higher normalized Chao1 diversity than did multiple sclerosis patients. Higher frequency in patients than in controls was seen for 5 or 6 TRBV segments, with TRBV5-6, TRBV5-1 and TRBV20-1 among them.

This chain joins TRBV4-1 and TRBJ1-2, with D possibly matching TRBD1 (6 bases). The source is a girl between 5 and 17 years old with multiple sclerosis. The sample was blood. In nucleotides, the CDR3 is TGCGCCAGCAGCCAAGAGTACCCGGAAGGGGGGAGGGGTGGCTACACCTTC. It translates to CASSQEYPEGGRGGYTF.